Sequencing of this T cell receptor beta chain was carried out in a study of T cell responses to AZD1222 COVID-19 vaccine. Study results and caveats: Clonal diversity was possibly underestimated, and the donors were mostly white British, with more females. As reported, nearly half of all spike-specific TCRs target variant regions that are unmutated. Just five to seven people given AZD1222 tested seropositive at baseline.

TCRdb's copy holds only in-frame clones and misses some; the assay was immunoSEQ multiplex PCR. The table shows more than 85,000 clones, with around 87% occurring only once. Germline trimming cut 2 bases from V and 4 bases from J; bases unmatched to any gene: 13. The CDR3 is made up of 16 amino acids. Germline lookup yields CDR1 GTSNPN and CDR2 SVGIG (reference sequence). Notes on this clone: Its antigen is currently unknown.

V usage is TRBV30 and J usage is TRBJ1-2; 7 bases match TRBD1. The specimen was peripheral blood, collected 28 days after the second AZD1222 dose. This TCR came from an adult who received the AZD1222 COVID-19 vaccine. In DNA form, the CDR3 reads TGTGCCTGGAGTCCCAAACCCCCCCGGGACAGCTATGGCTACACCTTC. Residues: CAWSPKPPRDSYGYTF.